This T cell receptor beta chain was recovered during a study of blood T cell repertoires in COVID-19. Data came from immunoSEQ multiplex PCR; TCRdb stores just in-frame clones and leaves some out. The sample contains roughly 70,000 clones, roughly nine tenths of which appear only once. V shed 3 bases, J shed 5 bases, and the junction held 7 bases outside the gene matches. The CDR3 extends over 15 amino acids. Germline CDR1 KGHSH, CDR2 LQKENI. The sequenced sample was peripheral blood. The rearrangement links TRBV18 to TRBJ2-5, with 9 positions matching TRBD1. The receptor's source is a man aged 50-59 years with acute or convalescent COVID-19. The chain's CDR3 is CASSPRTGVSETQYF. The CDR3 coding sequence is TGTGCCAGCTCACCCCGGACAGGGGTGTCGGAGACCCAGTACTTC.